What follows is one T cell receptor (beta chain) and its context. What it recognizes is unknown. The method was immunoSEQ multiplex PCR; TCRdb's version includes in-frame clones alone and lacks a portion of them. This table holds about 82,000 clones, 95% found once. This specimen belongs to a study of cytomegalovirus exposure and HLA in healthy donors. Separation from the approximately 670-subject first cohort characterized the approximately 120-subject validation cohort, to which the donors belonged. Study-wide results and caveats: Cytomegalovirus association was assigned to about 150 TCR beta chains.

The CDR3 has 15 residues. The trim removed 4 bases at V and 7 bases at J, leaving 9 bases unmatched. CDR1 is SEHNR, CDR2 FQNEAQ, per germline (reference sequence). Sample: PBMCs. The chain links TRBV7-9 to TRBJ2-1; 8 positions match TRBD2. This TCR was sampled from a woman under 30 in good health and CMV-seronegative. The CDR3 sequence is CASSWGLGRGNEQFF. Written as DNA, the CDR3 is TGTGCCAGCAGCTGGGGGCTCGGGAGGGGAAATGAGCAGTTCTTC.